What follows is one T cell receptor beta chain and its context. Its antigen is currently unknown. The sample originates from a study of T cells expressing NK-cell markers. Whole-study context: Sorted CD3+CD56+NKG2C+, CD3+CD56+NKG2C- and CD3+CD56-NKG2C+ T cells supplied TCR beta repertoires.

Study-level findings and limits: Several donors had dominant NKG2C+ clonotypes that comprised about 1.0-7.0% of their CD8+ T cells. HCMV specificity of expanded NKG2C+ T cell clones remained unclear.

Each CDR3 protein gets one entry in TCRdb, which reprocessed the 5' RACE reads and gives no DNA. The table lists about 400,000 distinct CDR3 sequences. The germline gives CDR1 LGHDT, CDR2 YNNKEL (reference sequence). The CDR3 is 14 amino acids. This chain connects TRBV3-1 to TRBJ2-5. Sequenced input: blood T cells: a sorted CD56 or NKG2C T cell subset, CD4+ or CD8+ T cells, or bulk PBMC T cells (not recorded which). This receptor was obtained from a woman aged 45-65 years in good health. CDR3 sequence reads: CASSQDRPWETQYF.